This T cell receptor (beta chain) emerged from a study of cytomegalovirus exposure and HLA in healthy donors. Notes on the study in general: Most TCR sequences proved rare, with some public TCRs found in many donors. The study recorded about 160 TCR beta chains that were cytomegalovirus-associated. That first-cohort TCR clusters tended to co-occur in the 95 to 150 validation repertoires was found in a later analysis.

Concerning this clone itself: Its antigen is still unknown.

Assay: immunoSEQ multiplex PCR; the TCRdb copy retains only in-frame clones and omits some. This table holds 95,000 to 150,000 clones, about 90% found once. Germline-derived CDR1 and CDR2 are SGHAT and FQDESV (reference sequence). CDR3 size: 18 residues. Trimming took 1 base from V and 0 from J; bases not matched to a gene: 6. This receptor was taken from a woman younger than 35 in good health and CMV-seronegative. Material for sequencing was PBMCs. This chain connects TRBV11-1 to TRBJ1-6; 7 bases are a match to TRBD1. The CDR3, as DNA: TGTGCCAGCAGCTTAGATTTGACAGGGAGCTCCTATAATTCACCCCTCCACTTT. This translates into CASSLDLTGSSYNSPLHF. Full variable domain (rest looked up from reference TRBV11-1 and TRBJ1-6): EAEVAQSPRYKITEKSQAVAFWCDPISGHATLYWYRQILGQGPELLVQFQDESVVDDSQLPKDRFSAERLKGVDSTLKIQPAELGDSAMYLCASSLDLTGSSYNSPLHFGNGTRLTVT.